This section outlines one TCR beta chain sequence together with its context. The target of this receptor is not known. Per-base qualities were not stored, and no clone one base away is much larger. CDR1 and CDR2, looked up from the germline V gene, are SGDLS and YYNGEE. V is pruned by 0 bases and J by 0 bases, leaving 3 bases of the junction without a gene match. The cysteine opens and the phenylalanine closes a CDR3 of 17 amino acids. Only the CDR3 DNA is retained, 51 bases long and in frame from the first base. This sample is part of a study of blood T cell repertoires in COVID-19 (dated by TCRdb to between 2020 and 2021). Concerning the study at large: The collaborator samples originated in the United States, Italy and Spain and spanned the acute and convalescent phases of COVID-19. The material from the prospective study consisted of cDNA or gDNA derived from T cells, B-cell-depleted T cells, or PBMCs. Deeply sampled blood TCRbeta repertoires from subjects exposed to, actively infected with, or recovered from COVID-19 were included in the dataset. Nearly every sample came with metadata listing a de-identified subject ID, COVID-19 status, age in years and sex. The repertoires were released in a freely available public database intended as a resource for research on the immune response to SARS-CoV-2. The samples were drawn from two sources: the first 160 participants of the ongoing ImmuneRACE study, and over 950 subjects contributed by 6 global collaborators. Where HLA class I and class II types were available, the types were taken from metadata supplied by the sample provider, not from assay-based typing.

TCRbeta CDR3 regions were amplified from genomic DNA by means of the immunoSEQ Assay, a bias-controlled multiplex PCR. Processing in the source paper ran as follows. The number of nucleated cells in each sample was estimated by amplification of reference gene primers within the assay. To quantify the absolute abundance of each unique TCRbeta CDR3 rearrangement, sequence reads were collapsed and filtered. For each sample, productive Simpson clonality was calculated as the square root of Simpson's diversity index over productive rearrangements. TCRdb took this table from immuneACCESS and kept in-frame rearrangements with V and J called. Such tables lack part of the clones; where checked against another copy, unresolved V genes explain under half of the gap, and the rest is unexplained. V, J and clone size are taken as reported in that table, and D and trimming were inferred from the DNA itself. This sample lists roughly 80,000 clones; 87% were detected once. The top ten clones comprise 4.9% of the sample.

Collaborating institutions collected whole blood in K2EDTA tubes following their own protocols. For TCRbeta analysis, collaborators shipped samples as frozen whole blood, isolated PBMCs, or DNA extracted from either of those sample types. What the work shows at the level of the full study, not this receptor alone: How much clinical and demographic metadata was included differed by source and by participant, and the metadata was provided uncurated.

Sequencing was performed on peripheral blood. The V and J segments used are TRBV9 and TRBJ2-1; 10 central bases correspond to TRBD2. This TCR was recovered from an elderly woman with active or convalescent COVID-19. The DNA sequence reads TGTGCCAGCAGCGTAGGGCTAGCGGGAGCCTCCTACAATGAGCAGTTCTTC. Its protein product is CASSVGLAGASYNEQFF. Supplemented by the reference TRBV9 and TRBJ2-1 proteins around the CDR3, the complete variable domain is DSGVTQTPKHLITATGQRVTLRCSPRSGDLSVYWYQQSLDQGLQFLIQYYNGEERAKGNILERFSAQQFPDLHSELNLSSLELGDSALYFCASSVGLAGASYNEQFFGPGTRLTVL.